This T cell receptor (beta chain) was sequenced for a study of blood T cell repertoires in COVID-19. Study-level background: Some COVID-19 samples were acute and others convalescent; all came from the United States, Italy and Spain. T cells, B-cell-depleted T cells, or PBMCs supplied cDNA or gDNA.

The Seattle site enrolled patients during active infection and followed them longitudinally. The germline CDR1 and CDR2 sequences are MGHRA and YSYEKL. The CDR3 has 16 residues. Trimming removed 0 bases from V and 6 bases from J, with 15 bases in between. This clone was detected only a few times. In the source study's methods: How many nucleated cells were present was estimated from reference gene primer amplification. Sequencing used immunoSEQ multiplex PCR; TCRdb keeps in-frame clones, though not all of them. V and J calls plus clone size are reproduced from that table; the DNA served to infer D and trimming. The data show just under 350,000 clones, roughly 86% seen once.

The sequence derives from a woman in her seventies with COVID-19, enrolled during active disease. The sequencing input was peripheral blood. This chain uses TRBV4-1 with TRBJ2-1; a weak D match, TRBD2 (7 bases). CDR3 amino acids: CASSQDGRGGLNEQFF. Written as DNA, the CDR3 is TGCGCCAGCAGCCAAGATGGGAGGGGGGGCCTCAATGAGCAGTTCTTC.